This T cell receptor (beta chain) was obtained from a study of shared clonotypes between healthy human individuals. Generated by immunoSEQ multiplex PCR, the TCRdb table keeps only in-frame clones and is missing some. This table has about 1 million clones, 70% to 80% appearing once. CDR3 length equals 19 residues. V was cut by 1 base and J by 5 bases, with 27 bases left in between. Germline V lookup: CDR1 SGHTA, CDR2 FQGNSA. Adults of Caucasian background living in Nashville, Tennessee made up all donors. The study separated CD4+ cells into CD45RA+ naive and CD45RA-negative memory subsets. Sequenced sample: memory CD4+ T cells sorted from blood. The subset here: CD45RA-negative fraction. This receptor was identified in a man in his late teens or twenties in good health. V and J are TRBV7-2 and TRBJ2-7; D is perhaps TRBD2 (6 bases). The CDR3 loop is CASSLGILAGRGLGNEQYF. The CDR3 bases are TGTGCCAGCAGCTTAGGTATACTGGCAGGCCGGGGGTTAGGTAACGAGCAGTACTTC. Together with reference TRBV7-2 and TRBJ2-7, the CDR3 gives the full variable domain: GAGVSQSPSNKVTEKGKDVELRCDPISGHTALYWYRQSLGQGLEFLIYFQGNSAPDKSGLPSDRFSAERTGGSVSTLTIQRTQQEDSAVYLCASSLGILAGRGLGNEQYFGPGTRLTVT.